The rows below give T cell receptor beta chains drawn from one sample of a study of shared clonotypes between healthy human individuals. The data were produced by immunoSEQ multiplex PCR, yet TCRdb's version contains in-frame clones alone and is incomplete. The sample has about 2.2 million clones; 85% to 95% are singletons. Sequenced: naive CD8+ T cells from PBMCs. The receptor source for this set is a man aged 18 to 35 in good health. Some clones in this sample may be carry-over from other donors' samples. Both conserved end residues are part of each CDR3. The D gene is left open where the match is weak. Where a row states a size, it is once, few, many or the class of an expanded clone; other rows omit it.

v_call: TRBV6-5; j_call: TRBJ2-2; clone_size: NA; d_call: TRBD2; cdr3_nt: TGTGCCAGCACCTCTAGCGGGAGGGACACCGGGGAGCTGTTTTTT; cdr3_aa: CASTSSGRDTGELFF
v_call: TRBV25-1; j_call: TRBJ1-4; clone_size: NA; d_call: TRBD1; cdr3_nt: TGTGCCAGCAGTGGTCCCGGGACAGGGAGCGCTAATGAAAAACTGTTTTTT; cdr3_aa: CASSGPGTGSANEKLFF
v_call: TRBV20-1; j_call: TRBJ2-1; clone_size: NA; d_call: NA; cdr3_nt: TGCAGTGCTAGACCGCCTACTGAGCAGTTCTTC; cdr3_aa: CSARPPTEQFF
v_call: TRBV9; j_call: TRBJ1-1; clone_size: NA; d_call: TRBD1; cdr3_nt: TGTGCCAGCAGCGTATGGGACAGTGGAACTGAAGCTTTCTTT; cdr3_aa: CASSVWDSGTEAFF
v_call: TRBV25-1; j_call: TRBJ2-1; clone_size: NA; d_call: NA; cdr3_nt: TGTGCCAGCTCAAGAAACGGCGATGAGCAGTTCTTC; cdr3_aa: CASSRNGDEQFF
v_call: TRBV9; j_call: TRBJ2-2; clone_size: NA; d_call: TRBD1; cdr3_nt: TGTGCCAGCAGCGGGACAGGGGTTACCGGGGAGCTGTTTTTT; cdr3_aa: CASSGTGVTGELFF
v_call: TRBV4-3; j_call: TRBJ2-1; clone_size: NA; d_call: NA; cdr3_nt: TGCGCCAGCAGCCAGCTAGAGTACAATGAGCAGTTCTTC; cdr3_aa: CASSQLEYNEQFF
v_call: TRBV30; j_call: TRBJ2-1; clone_size: NA; d_call: TRBD2; cdr3_nt: TGTGCCTGGAGGGAGAGACTAGCCTACTACAATGAGCAGTTCTTC; cdr3_aa: CAWRERLAYYNEQFF
v_call: TRBV11-2; j_call: TRBJ2-3; clone_size: once; d_call: TRBD1; cdr3_nt: TGTGCCAGCAGCTTGAACCCGGGACAGACCACCACAGATACGCAGTATTTT; cdr3_aa: CASSLNPGQTTTDTQYF
v_call: TRBV2; j_call: TRBJ1-1; clone_size: NA; d_call: NA; cdr3_nt: TGTGCCAGCAGTGATGGGAACAAAGCTTTCTTT; cdr3_aa: CASSDGNKAFF
v_call: TRBV7-9; j_call: TRBJ1-4; clone_size: once; d_call: NA; cdr3_nt: TGTGCCAGCAGCCCGACAGGACCAACTAATGAAAAACTGTTTTTT; cdr3_aa: CASSPTGPTNEKLFF
v_call: TRBV9; j_call: TRBJ1-2; clone_size: NA; d_call: TRBD1; cdr3_nt: TGTGCCAGCAGCGAGGGGGCTGCAAACTATGGCTACACCTTC; cdr3_aa: CASSEGAANYGYTF
v_call: TRBV27; j_call: TRBJ2-7; clone_size: NA; d_call: NA; cdr3_nt: TGTGCCAGCAGTTTATCGGGCGCGGACGAGCAGTACTTC; cdr3_aa: CASSLSGADEQYF
v_call: TRBV27; j_call: TRBJ2-3; clone_size: NA; d_call: TRBD1; cdr3_nt: TGTGCCAGCAGTCTCCGGACAGGGTACGATACGCAGTATTTT; cdr3_aa: CASSLRTGYDTQYF
v_call: TRBV9; j_call: TRBJ1-5; clone_size: NA; d_call: NA; cdr3_nt: TGTGCCAGCAGCGCGGGGGGGTACCAGCCCCAGCATTTT; cdr3_aa: CASSAGGYQPQHF
v_call: TRBV28; j_call: TRBJ2-7; clone_size: NA; d_call: NA; cdr3_nt: TGTGCCAGCAGTCGAAACGAGCAGTACTTC; cdr3_aa: CASSRNEQYF
v_call: TRBV27; j_call: TRBJ1-1; clone_size: NA; d_call: NA; cdr3_nt: TGTGCCAGCAGCAATAGACAGAACACTGAAGCTTTCTTT; cdr3_aa: CASSNRQNTEAFF
v_call: TRBV27; j_call: TRBJ1-1; clone_size: NA; d_call: TRBD1; cdr3_nt: TGTGCCAGCAGTTTACGCCCGACAGGGGAGTGGTACACTGAAGCTTTCTTT; cdr3_aa: CASSLRPTGEWYTEAFF
v_call: TRBV14; j_call: TRBJ1-2; clone_size: few; d_call: NA; cdr3_nt: TGTGCCAGCAGCCAAGTATACGGGGTATATGGCTACACCTTC; cdr3_aa: CASSQVYGVYGYTF
v_call: TRBV27; j_call: TRBJ2-1; clone_size: NA; d_call: TRBD2; cdr3_nt: TGTGCCAGCAGTTTGAGTCTGGCGGGAGTTTTCCATGAGCAGTTCTTC; cdr3_aa: CASSLSLAGVFHEQFF
v_call: TRBV27; j_call: TRBJ1-1; clone_size: few; d_call: NA; cdr3_nt: TGTGCCAGCAGTTCCGGGGTGAACACTGAAGCTTTCTTT; cdr3_aa: CASSSGVNTEAFF
v_call: TRBV28; j_call: TRBJ2-1; clone_size: NA; d_call: NA; cdr3_nt: TGTGCCAGCAGCCCGTCCCCCTACAATGAGCAGTTCTTC; cdr3_aa: CASSPSPYNEQFF
v_call: TRBV11-3; j_call: TRBJ1-5; clone_size: NA; d_call: NA; cdr3_nt: TGTGCCAGCAGCCGGGGGCCCGGGGGCAGGGAGCCTCGCAGTAAACAGCCCCAGCATTTT; cdr3_aa: CASSRGPGGREPRSKQPQHF
v_call: TRBV5-1; j_call: TRBJ2-7; clone_size: NA; d_call: TRBD2; cdr3_nt: TGCGCCAGCAGCCCCGGGGGGCCTGTGGCTAGCGGGATCCGATACGAGCAGTACTTC; cdr3_aa: CASSPGGPVASGIRYEQYF
v_call: TRBV7-8; j_call: TRBJ2-7; clone_size: NA; d_call: NA; cdr3_nt: TGTGCCAGCAGCTTTCGGGCGTCTTCCTACGAGCAGTACTTC; cdr3_aa: CASSFRASSYEQYF
v_call: TRBV7-8; j_call: TRBJ1-5; clone_size: NA; d_call: TRBD1; cdr3_nt: TGTGCCAGCAGCTTAAGCGGCCAGGGGGAGGGGCAGCCCCAGCATTTT; cdr3_aa: CASSLSGQGEGQPQHF
v_call: TRBV14; j_call: TRBJ2-7; clone_size: NA; d_call: NA; cdr3_nt: TGTGCCAGCAGCCAAGATGGGGGAAGGGTGAAAGAGCAGTACTTC; cdr3_aa: CASSQDGGRVKEQYF